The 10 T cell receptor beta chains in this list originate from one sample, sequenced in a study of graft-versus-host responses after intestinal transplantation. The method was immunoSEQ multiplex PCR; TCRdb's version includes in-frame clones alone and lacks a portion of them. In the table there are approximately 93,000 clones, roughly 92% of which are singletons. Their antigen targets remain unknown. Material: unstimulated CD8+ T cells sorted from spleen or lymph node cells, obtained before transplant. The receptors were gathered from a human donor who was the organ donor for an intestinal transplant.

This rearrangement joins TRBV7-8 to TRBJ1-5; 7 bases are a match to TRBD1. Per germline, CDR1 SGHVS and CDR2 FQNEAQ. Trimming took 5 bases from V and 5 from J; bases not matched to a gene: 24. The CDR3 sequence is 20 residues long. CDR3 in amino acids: CASSPIYRGQKIRYDQPQHF. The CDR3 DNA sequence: TGTGCCAGCAGCCCCATTTATAGGGGGCAGAAAATCCGGTATGATCAGCCCCAGCATTTT. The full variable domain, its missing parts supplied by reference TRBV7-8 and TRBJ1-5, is GAGVSQSPRYKVAKRGQDVALRCDPISGHVSLFWYQQALGQGPEFLTYFQNEAQLDKSGLPSDRFFAERPEGSVSTLKIQRTQQEDSAVYLCASSPIYRGQKIRYDQPQHFGDGTRLSIL.

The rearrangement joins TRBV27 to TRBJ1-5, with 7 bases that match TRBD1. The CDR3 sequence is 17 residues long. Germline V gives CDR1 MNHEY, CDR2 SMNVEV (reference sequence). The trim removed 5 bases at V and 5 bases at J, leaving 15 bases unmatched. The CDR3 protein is CASSSTSLGQADQPQHF. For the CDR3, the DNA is TGTGCCAGCAGTAGTACAAGTTTAGGACAGGCCGATCAGCCCCAGCATTTT.

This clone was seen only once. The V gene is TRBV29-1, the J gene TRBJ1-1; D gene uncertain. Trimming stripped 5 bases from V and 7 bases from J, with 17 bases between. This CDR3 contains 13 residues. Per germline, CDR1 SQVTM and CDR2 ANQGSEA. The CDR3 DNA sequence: TGCAGCGTTTTCGGAGGCTCTCGCGTTGAAGCTTTCTTT. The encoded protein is CSVFGGSRVEAFF. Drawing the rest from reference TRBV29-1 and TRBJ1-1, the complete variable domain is SAVISQKPSRDICQRGTSLTIQCQVDSQVTMMFWYRQQPGQSLTLIATANQGSEATYESGFVIDKFPISRPNLTFSTLTVSNMSPEDSSIYLCSVFGGSRVEAFFGQGTRLTVV.

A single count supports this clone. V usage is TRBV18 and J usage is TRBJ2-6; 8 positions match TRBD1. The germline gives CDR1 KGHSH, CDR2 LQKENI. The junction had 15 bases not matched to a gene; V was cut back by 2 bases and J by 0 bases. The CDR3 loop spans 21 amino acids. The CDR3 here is CASSPVIGQGLRGSGANVLTF. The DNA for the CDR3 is TGTGCCAGCTCACCAGTAATTGGACAGGGTCTGAGGGGCTCTGGGGCCAACGTCCTGACTTTC.

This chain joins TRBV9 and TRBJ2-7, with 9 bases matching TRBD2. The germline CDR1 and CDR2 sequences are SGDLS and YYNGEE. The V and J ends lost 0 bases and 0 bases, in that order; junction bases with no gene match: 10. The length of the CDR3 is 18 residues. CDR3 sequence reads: CASSVGPSGTSSSYEQYF. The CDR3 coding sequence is TGTGCCAGCAGCGTAGGTCCTAGCGGGACGTCAAGCTCCTACGAGCAGTACTTC. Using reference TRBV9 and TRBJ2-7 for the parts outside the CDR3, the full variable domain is DSGVTQTPKHLITATGQRVTLRCSPRSGDLSVYWYQQSLDQGLQFLIQYYNGEERAKGNILERFSAQQFPDLHSELNLSSLELGDSALYFCASSVGPSGTSSSYEQYFGPGTRLTVT.

The CDR3 spells CARAGTTYTGELFF. The CDR3 bases are TGCGCCAGGGCCGGGACTACTTACACCGGGGAGCTGTTTTTT. The chain couples TRBV10-1 to TRBJ2-2, with 7 bases aligning to TRBD2. This CDR3 comprises 14 residues. The germline CDR1 and CDR2 sequences are WNHNN and SYGVQD (reference sequence). With 9 bases clipped from V and 3 bases from J, the junction kept 7 bases outside the gene matches.

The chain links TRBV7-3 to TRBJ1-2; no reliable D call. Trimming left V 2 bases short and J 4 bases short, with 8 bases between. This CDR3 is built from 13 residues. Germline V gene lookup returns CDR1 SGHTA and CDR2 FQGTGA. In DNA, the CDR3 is TGTGCCAGCAGCTTACTCGGGAGCTATGGCTACACCTTC. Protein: CASSLLGSYGYTF. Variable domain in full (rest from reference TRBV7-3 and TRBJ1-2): GAGVSQTPSNKVTEKGKYVELRCDPISGHTALYWYRQSLGQGPEFLIYFQGTGAADDSGLPNDRFFAVRPEGSVSTLKIQRTERGDSAVYLCASSLLGSYGYTFGSGTRLTVV.

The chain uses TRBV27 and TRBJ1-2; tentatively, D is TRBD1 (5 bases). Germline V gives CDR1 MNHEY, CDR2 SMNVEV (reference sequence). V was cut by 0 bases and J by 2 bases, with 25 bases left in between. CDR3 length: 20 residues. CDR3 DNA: TGTGCCAGCAGTTTATCGCTTCTGGGGCAGGGCCACCTCCCCAACTATGGCTACACCTTC. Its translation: CASSLSLLGQGHLPNYGYTF.

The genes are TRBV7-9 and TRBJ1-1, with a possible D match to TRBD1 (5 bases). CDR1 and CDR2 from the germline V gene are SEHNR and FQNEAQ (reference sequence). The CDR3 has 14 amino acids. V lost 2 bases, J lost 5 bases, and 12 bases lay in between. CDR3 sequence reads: CASSLTGGRTEAFF. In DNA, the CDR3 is TGTGCCAGCAGCTTAACGGGGGGACGTACTGAAGCTTTCTTT.

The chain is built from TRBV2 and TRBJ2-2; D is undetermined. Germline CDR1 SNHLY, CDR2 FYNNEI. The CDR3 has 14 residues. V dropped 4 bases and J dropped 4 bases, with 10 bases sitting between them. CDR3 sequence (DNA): TGTGCCAGCAGTGGGCTATCGGGCACCGGGGAGCTGTTTTTT. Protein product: CASSGLSGTGELFF. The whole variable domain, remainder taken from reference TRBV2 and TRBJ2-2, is EPEVTQTPSHQVTQMGQEVILRCVPISNHLYFYWYRQILGQKVEFLVSFYNNEISEKSEIFDDQFSVERPDGSNFTLKIRSTKLEDSAMYFCASSGLSGTGELFFGEGSRLTVL.